This paragraph reports one TCR beta chain. Data came from immunoSEQ multiplex PCR; TCRdb stores just in-frame clones and leaves some out. The table records about 30,000 clones, roughly 80% of them present only once. These data belong to a study of blood T cell repertoires in COVID-19. The overall study: Both acute and convalescent COVID-19 samples were obtained from the United States, Italy and Spain.

This CDR3 region has 12 residues. The V end was cut by 6 bases, the J end by 6 bases, with 15 bases between. CDR1 and CDR2 (germline): SQVTM, ANQGSEA. The gene calls are TRBV29-1 and TRBJ2-7; D ambiguous. Input material: peripheral blood. This TCR was sampled from a woman in her seventies with active or convalescent COVID-19. The CDR3: CSVATNPREQYF. CDR3 DNA sequence: TGCAGCGTAGCCACTAACCCCCGCGAGCAGTACTTC.